The 11 T cell receptor beta chains given below trace back to one sample, sequenced in a study of shared clonotypes between healthy human individuals. Profiling relied on immunoSEQ multiplex PCR, and the TCRdb table lists in-frame clones only, not all of them. The sample includes 2,500,000 or so clones, around nine tenths of them seen just once. Input material: naive CD4+ T cells sorted from blood. Subset defined: CD45RA+ positively selected. Source of these receptors: a man aged 18 to 29 in good health.

The V and J genes are TRBV9 and TRBJ1-6; 7 bases agree with TRBD1. CDR3 length: 16 amino acids. Germline loops: CDR1 SGDLS, CDR2 YYNGEE. V lost 4 bases to trimming and J lost 7 bases; unmatched junction nucleotides: 11. CDR3 nucleotide sequence: TGTGCCAGCAGCCGAAGGGGGGACAGCAGGAATTCACCCCTCCACTTT. Translation: CASSRRGDSRNSPLHF.

The rearrangement links TRBV5-4 to TRBJ2-1; D is unclear. Germline values: CDR1 SGHNT, CDR2 YYREEE (reference sequence). The ends were cut back, 0 bases at V and 6 bases at J, with 7 bases in the middle. The CDR3 has 13 residues. The CDR3 DNA reads as TGTGCCAGCAGCTTGGTCTCCGTCAATGAGCAGTTCTTC. This encodes CASSLVSVNEQFF.

The V and J genes are TRBV29-1 and TRBJ1-6; D is unresolved. The CDR3 runs 12 residues. CDR1 and CDR2 from the germline V gene are SQVTM and ANQGSEA. Trimming cost V 8 bases and J 11 bases, with 16 bases left between them. CDR3 region: CSPGARWPPLHF. The CDR3 DNA follows: TGCAGCCCTGGCGCCCGCTGGCCACCCCTCCACTTT.

Notes on this clone: One end of the junction is discordant with germline, which a read error may explain. This sequence joins TRBV18 and TRBJ1-2; TRBD1 is a possible D gene (5 bases). The V gene's germline CDR1 is KGHSH and CDR2 LQKENI. The CDR3 is made up of 16 amino acids. The CDR3 is CASSPQSGTPTDGYTF. The CDR3 DNA is TGTGCCAGCTCCCCACAATCAGGGACCCCAACGGATGGCTACACCTTC.

The V gene is TRBV7-9, the J gene TRBJ2-7; unclear D gene. The length of the CDR3 is 11 residues. The V gene's germline CDR1 is SEHNR and CDR2 FQNEAQ (reference sequence). Trimming stripped 8 bases from V and 3 bases from J, with 8 bases between. As DNA, the CDR3 is TGTGCCAGCGGTGACGGCTACGAGCAGTACTTC. It specifies CASGDGYEQYF.

J is TRBJ2-2 and V is TRBV18; a possible D gene is TRBD2 (6 bases). The CDR3 runs 16 residues. In germline, CDR1 is KGHSH, CDR2 LQKENI. Trimming removed 0 bases at V and 1 base at J, with 9 bases between. CDR3 nucleotide sequence: TGTGCCAGCTCACCACCGGGACTCCGGAACACCGGGGAGCTGTTTTTT. Protein sequence: CASSPPGLRNTGELFF.

The chain couples TRBV30 to TRBJ2-1; 14 bases match TRBD2. CDR3 size: 15 residues. Germline CDR1 reads GTSNPN; CDR2 reads SVGIG (reference sequence). The V and J ends lost 5 bases and 4 bases, in that order; junction bases with no gene match: 4. The DNA for the CDR3 is TGTGCCTGGGGACTAGCGGGGGGTCCATACAATGAGCAGTTCTTC. It codes for CAWGLAGGPYNEQFF.

The rearrangement joins TRBV7-8 to TRBJ2-1; 14 positions match TRBD2. Per germline, CDR1 SGHVS and CDR2 FQNEAQ. J was trimmed by 4 bases and V by 2 bases; bases with no gene match: 4. The CDR3 runs 17 residues. CDR3 bases: TGTGCCAGCAGCTTATTGGGACTAGCGGGAGCTTACAATGAGCAGTTCTTC. Translating gives CASSLLGLAGAYNEQFF.

This sequence joins TRBV27 and TRBJ1-4; D may be TRBD1 (6 bases). Per the germline V gene, CDR1 is MNHEY and CDR2 is SMNVEV (reference sequence). V lost 3 bases and J 8 bases, leaving 19 bases between the germline ends. The CDR3 spans 16 residues. The CDR3 here is CASSFVGGREREKLFF. CDR3 sequence (DNA): TGTGCCAGCAGTTTCGTGGGGGGCAGGGAAAGGGAAAAACTGTTTTTT.

V is TRBV25-1 and J is TRBJ2-7; perhaps D is TRBD1 or TRBD2 (5 bases each). Germline V gene sequence: CDR1 MGHDK, CDR2 SYGVNS. The CDR3 contains 15 residues. V dropped 3 bases and J dropped 0 bases, with 12 bases sitting between them. The CDR3 nucleotides are TGTGCCAGCAGTGACCCGGCAGGGAGCTCCTACGAGCAGTACTTC. The encoded protein is CASSDPAGSSYEQYF.

The chain recombines TRBV7-2 with TRBJ2-2; D not certain. CDR1 is SGHTA and CDR2 is FQGNSA in the germline V gene. V dropped 6 bases and J dropped 0 bases, with 8 bases sitting between them. This CDR3 spans 14 amino acids. The CDR3 DNA reads TGTGCCAGCAGGGCCCGCACGAACACCGGGGAGCTGTTTTTT. Translation: CASRARTNTGELFF.